A selection of T cell receptor beta chains follows, all from one sample in a study of cytomegalovirus exposure and HLA in healthy donors. Sequencing used immunoSEQ multiplex PCR; TCRdb keeps in-frame clones, though not all of them. The table has around 72,000 clones, about 66% seen once. Sequenced material: PBMCs. These receptors were collected from a middle-aged man in good health and CMV-seropositive. Both conserved end residues are part of each CDR3. A D gene is named only where the DNA matches it firmly. The size field is filled for only some rows; it gives once, few, many or a size class.

CDR3aa: CASSHAGTHKGYTDTQYF
CDR3nt: TGCGCCAGCAGCCATGCCGGGACACATAAAGGCTACACAGATACGCAGTATTTT
d_gene: NA
v_gene: TRBV4-3
j_gene: TRBJ2-3
abundance: NA

CDR3aa: CASSLRWETGSYGYTF
CDR3nt: TGCGCCAGCAGCCTAAGGTGGGAGACAGGGAGCTATGGCTACACCTTC
d_gene: TRBD1
v_gene: TRBV4-1
j_gene: TRBJ1-2
abundance: NA

CDR3aa: CASSSRTSGGYNEQFF
CDR3nt: TGTGCCAGCAGTTCGCGGACTAGCGGGGGATACAATGAGCAGTTCTTC
d_gene: TRBD2
v_gene: TRBV6-6
j_gene: TRBJ2-1
abundance: few

CDR3aa: CASSFDGQGRSPLHF
CDR3nt: TGTGCCAGCAGCTTCGACGGACAGGGACGGTCACCCCTCCACTTT
d_gene: TRBD1
v_gene: TRBV7-8
j_gene: TRBJ1-6
abundance: NA

CDR3aa: CASSAEGQGAFTFYGYTF
CDR3nt: TGTGCCAGCAGCGCGGAGGGACAGGGGGCCTTTACTTTCTATGGCTACACCTTC
d_gene: TRBD1
v_gene: TRBV5-6
j_gene: TRBJ1-2
abundance: NA

CDR3aa: CASRNLGGEQYF
CDR3nt: TGTGCCAGCCGAAACCTGGGGGGGGAGCAGTACTTC
d_gene: TRBD2
v_gene: TRBV6-5
j_gene: TRBJ2-7
abundance: few

CDR3aa: CASSSNRDRGEKLFF
CDR3nt: TGTGCCAGCAGCTCCAACAGGGACCGGGGTGAAAAACTGTTTTTT
d_gene: NA
v_gene: TRBV5-6
j_gene: TRBJ1-4
abundance: NA

CDR3aa: CASSPSGGLNEKLFF
CDR3nt: TGTGCCAGCAGCCCCTCGGGCGGACTTAATGAAAAACTGTTTTTT
d_gene: NA
v_gene: TRBV14
j_gene: TRBJ1-4
abundance: few

CDR3aa: CASSGLEANVLTF
CDR3nt: TGTGCCAGCAGCGGCCTCGAGGCCAACGTCCTGACTTTC
d_gene: NA
v_gene: TRBV5-4
j_gene: TRBJ2-6
abundance: NA

CDR3aa: CASSDMQKNTEAFF
CDR3nt: TGCGCCAGCAGTGATATGCAGAAGAACACTGAAGCTTTCTTT
d_gene: NA
v_gene: TRBV10-1
j_gene: TRBJ1-1
abundance: few

CDR3aa: CAIRETGARNTIYF
CDR3nt: TGTGCCATCAGGGAAACAGGAGCTCGAAACACCATATATTTT
d_gene: NA
v_gene: TRBV10-3
j_gene: TRBJ1-3
abundance: once

CDR3aa: CASSSRIGLEAYEQYF
CDR3nt: TGTGCCAGCAGCTCAAGGATAGGACTAGAGGCCTACGAGCAGTACTTC
d_gene: TRBD2
v_gene: TRBV14
j_gene: TRBJ2-7
abundance: few

CDR3aa: CSVGGTSTITDTQYF
CDR3nt: TGCAGCGTTGGGGGGACTTCAACTATAACAGATACGCAGTATTTT
d_gene: NA
v_gene: TRBV29-1
j_gene: TRBJ2-3
abundance: NA

CDR3aa: CASSQAEGRVSPLHF
CDR3nt: TGTGCCAGCAGCCAAGCTGAGGGAAGAGTTTCACCCCTCCACTTT
d_gene: NA
v_gene: TRBV4-2
j_gene: TRBJ1-6
abundance: NA

CDR3aa: CASSSRNLARGVHNEQFF
CDR3nt: TGTGCCAGCAGCTCTCGAAACCTAGCGAGGGGTGTCCACAATGAGCAGTTCTTC
d_gene: NA
v_gene: TRBV7-2
j_gene: TRBJ2-1
abundance: NA

CDR3aa: CASSQDPVNTEAFF
CDR3nt: TGCGCCAGCAGCCAAGATCCCGTGAACACTGAAGCTTTCTTT
d_gene: NA
v_gene: TRBV4-3
j_gene: TRBJ1-1
abundance: few

CDR3aa: CASRGTEDQPQHF
CDR3nt: TGTGCCAGTAGGGGGACAGAGGATCAGCCCCAGCATTTT
d_gene: TRBD1
v_gene: TRBV19
j_gene: TRBJ1-5
abundance: NA

CDR3aa: CASPFFAGPNEQFF
CDR3nt: TGTGCCAGTCCCTTCTTTGCGGGGCCGAATGAGCAGTTCTTC
d_gene: NA
v_gene: TRBV6-1
j_gene: TRBJ2-1
abundance: NA

CDR3aa: CAERGTGLTGELFF
CDR3nt: TGTGCCGAGAGGGGGACAGGGCTCACCGGGGAGCTGTTTTTT
d_gene: TRBD1
v_gene: TRBV7-9
j_gene: TRBJ2-2
abundance: NA

CDR3aa: CSVAEASSYNEQFF
CDR3nt: TGCAGCGTTGCAGAAGCGAGCTCCTACAATGAGCAGTTCTTC
d_gene: NA
v_gene: TRBV29-1
j_gene: TRBJ2-1
abundance: NA

CDR3aa: CASSLLEELFF
CDR3nt: TGTGCCAGCAGCTTATTAGAGGAGCTGTTTTTT
d_gene: NA
v_gene: TRBV7-9
j_gene: TRBJ2-2
abundance: NA

CDR3aa: CASSPPGTITYEQYF
CDR3nt: TGTGCTAGCAGCCCCCCCGGGACTATAACCTACGAGCAGTACTTC
d_gene: TRBD2
v_gene: TRBV7-7
j_gene: TRBJ2-7
abundance: NA

CDR3aa: CASSPLYSGEITDTQYF
CDR3nt: TGTGCCAGCTCACCACTGTACAGCGGGGAGATCACAGATACGCAGTATTTT
d_gene: TRBD2
v_gene: TRBV18
j_gene: TRBJ2-3
abundance: few

CDR3aa: CSAGPGGAGNTIYF
CDR3nt: TGCAGCGCCGGCCCTGGCGGTGCAGGAAACACCATATATTTT
d_gene: NA
v_gene: TRBV29-1
j_gene: TRBJ1-3
abundance: NA

CDR3aa: CASSLNEAFF
CDR3nt: TGTGCCAGCAGCCTTAATGAGGCTTTCTTT
d_gene: NA
v_gene: TRBV6-1
j_gene: TRBJ1-1
abundance: NA

CDR3aa: CASSYSGANVLTF
CDR3nt: TGTGCCAGCAGCTACTCTGGGGCCAACGTCCTGACTTTC
d_gene: NA
v_gene: TRBV14
j_gene: TRBJ2-6
abundance: NA

CDR3aa: CASSYMGTGANVLTF
CDR3nt: TGTGCCAGCAGCTACATGGGGACAGGGGCCAACGTCCTGACTTTC
d_gene: NA
v_gene: TRBV5-6
j_gene: TRBJ2-6
abundance: once

CDR3aa: CASSKGEYTGELFF
CDR3nt: TGTGCCAGCAGTAAGGGGGAATACACCGGGGAGCTGTTTTTT
d_gene: NA
v_gene: TRBV5-6
j_gene: TRBJ2-2
abundance: few

CDR3aa: CASSRAANTQYF
CDR3nt: TGTGCCAGCAGCCGTGCGGCCAATACGCAGTATTTT
d_gene: NA
v_gene: TRBV11-2
j_gene: TRBJ2-3
abundance: NA

CDR3aa: CASSPPGQGARYTF
CDR3nt: TGTGCCAGCAGTCCACCGGGACAGGGGGCCCGCTACACCTTC
d_gene: TRBD1
v_gene: TRBV27
j_gene: TRBJ1-2
abundance: NA

CDR3aa: CASSLEGHPTETQYF
CDR3nt: TGTGCCAGCAGCTTAGAGGGACATCCTACGGAGACCCAGTACTTC
d_gene: NA
v_gene: TRBV7-2
j_gene: TRBJ2-5
abundance: NA

CDR3aa: CATQPGQGSNEQFF
CDR3nt: TGTGCCACCCAGCCGGGACAGGGTAGCAATGAGCAGTTCTTC
d_gene: TRBD1
v_gene: TRBV2
j_gene: TRBJ2-1
abundance: NA

CDR3aa: CASSLGQGEDEAFF
CDR3nt: TGCGCCAGCAGCTTGGGACAGGGAGAGGATGAAGCTTTCTTT
d_gene: TRBD1
v_gene: TRBV5-1
j_gene: TRBJ1-1
abundance: NA

CDR3aa: CASSAAGDTEAFF
CDR3nt: TGTGCCAGCAGCGCAGCCGGGGACACTGAAGCTTTCTTT
d_gene: NA
v_gene: TRBV5-4
j_gene: TRBJ1-1
abundance: NA

CDR3aa: CASSIDLEDRTF
CDR3nt: TGTGCCAGTAGTATAGATCTGGAGGACAGAACCTTC
d_gene: NA
v_gene: TRBV19
j_gene: TRBJ2-7
abundance: NA

CDR3aa: CSVEGGYQGPEAFF
CDR3nt: TGCAGCGTTGAAGGGGGCTACCAGGGGCCTGAAGCTTTCTTT
d_gene: NA
v_gene: TRBV29-1
j_gene: TRBJ1-1
abundance: NA

CDR3aa: CASSFGVRAEAFF
CDR3nt: TGTGCCAGCAGTTTCGGGGTGCGCGCTGAAGCTTTCTTT
d_gene: NA
v_gene: TRBV27
j_gene: TRBJ1-1
abundance: NA

CDR3aa: CASSPRAGHEQYF
CDR3nt: TGTGCCAGCAGCCCTAGAGCAGGGCATGAGCAGTACTTC
d_gene: NA
v_gene: TRBV7-2
j_gene: TRBJ2-7
abundance: once

CDR3aa: CASSIGTGYQPQHF
CDR3nt: TGTGCCAGTAGTATCGGGACAGGGTATCAGCCCCAGCATTTT
d_gene: TRBD1
v_gene: TRBV19
j_gene: TRBJ1-5
abundance: NA

CDR3aa: CASSDSGGLRGGYTF
CDR3nt: TGTGCCAGCAGTGACTCTGGAGGGCTTCGTGGCGGCTACACCTTC
d_gene: NA
v_gene: TRBV6-4
j_gene: TRBJ1-2
abundance: few

CDR3aa: CATSRGGTLHF
CDR3nt: TGTGCCACCAGCAGAGGGGGCACCCTCCACTTT
d_gene: NA
v_gene: TRBV15
j_gene: TRBJ1-6
abundance: NA

CDR3aa: CASRGDGYQPQHF
CDR3nt: TGTGCCAGCAGGGGAGACGGATATCAGCCCCAGCATTTT
d_gene: NA
v_gene: TRBV27
j_gene: TRBJ1-5
abundance: NA

CDR3aa: CASSLGQTTYEQYF
CDR3nt: TGTGCCAGCAGTTTAGGACAGACTACCTACGAGCAGTACTTC
d_gene: NA
v_gene: TRBV6-5
j_gene: TRBJ2-7
abundance: NA

CDR3aa: CASSQTGGADTQYF
CDR3nt: TGTGCCAGCAGCCAAACAGGGGGTGCAGATACGCAGTATTTT
d_gene: TRBD1
v_gene: TRBV14
j_gene: TRBJ2-3
abundance: NA

CDR3aa: CASRGAGTTPNTGELFF
CDR3nt: TGTGCCAGCAGAGGAGCCGGGACTACCCCGAACACCGGGGAGCTGTTTTTT
d_gene: TRBD2
v_gene: TRBV28
j_gene: TRBJ2-2
abundance: NA

CDR3aa: CASSVTGWSTEAFF
CDR3nt: TGTGCCAGCAGTGTAACAGGGTGGAGCACTGAAGCTTTCTTT
d_gene: NA
v_gene: TRBV2
j_gene: TRBJ1-1
abundance: NA

CDR3aa: CASSLRPLRTPGGNEKLFF
CDR3nt: TGTGCCAGCAGCTTACGGCCTTTGCGGACTCCCGGGGGGAATGAAAAACTGTTTTTT
d_gene: NA
v_gene: TRBV7-6
j_gene: TRBJ1-4
abundance: NA

CDR3aa: CASSWTSGVGYEQYF
CDR3nt: TGTGCCAGCAGTTGGACTAGCGGGGTTGGATACGAGCAGTACTTC
d_gene: TRBD2
v_gene: TRBV6-6
j_gene: TRBJ2-7
abundance: NA

CDR3aa: CTTPPGGCYEQYF
CDR3nt: TGCACCACCCCCCCGGGGGGGTGCTACGAGCAGTACTTC
d_gene: NA
v_gene: TRBV1
j_gene: TRBJ2-7
abundance: NA

CDR3aa: CASSLGGLETQYF
CDR3nt: TGTGCTAGCAGCTTAGGAGGTTTGGAGACCCAGTACTTC
d_gene: NA
v_gene: TRBV7-7
j_gene: TRBJ2-5
abundance: NA

CDR3aa: CAWSPPRETQYF
CDR3nt: TGTGCCTGGAGTCCCCCCAGAGAGACCCAGTACTTC
d_gene: NA
v_gene: TRBV30
j_gene: TRBJ2-5
abundance: NA

CDR3aa: CASSQAMGRETQYF
CDR3nt: TGTGCCAGCAGCCAAGCGATGGGGCGCGAGACCCAGTACTTC
d_gene: NA
v_gene: TRBV14
j_gene: TRBJ2-5
abundance: NA

CDR3aa: CASSLGGQGRNEQFF
CDR3nt: TGCGCCAGCAGCTTGGGGGGACAGGGGAGAAATGAGCAGTTCTTC
d_gene: TRBD1
v_gene: TRBV5-1
j_gene: TRBJ2-1
abundance: NA

CDR3aa: CASSQTGSKKLFF
CDR3nt: TGCGCCAGCAGCCAAACAGGGAGCAAAAAACTGTTTTTT
d_gene: NA
v_gene: TRBV4-1
j_gene: TRBJ1-4
abundance: NA

CDR3aa: CASSDSSGGADTQYF
CDR3nt: TGTGCCAGCAGTGATTCTAGCGGGGGGGCAGATACGCAGTATTTT
d_gene: TRBD2
v_gene: TRBV6-4
j_gene: TRBJ2-3
abundance: NA

CDR3aa: CASRRLRNTGELFF
CDR3nt: TGTGCCAGCCGGCGACTACGGAACACCGGGGAGCTGTTTTTT
d_gene: NA
v_gene: TRBV6-5
j_gene: TRBJ2-2
abundance: NA

CDR3aa: CAIRGLTSGEQYF
CDR3nt: TGTGCCATCCGGGGACTAACTTCGGGCGAGCAGTACTTC
d_gene: TRBD2
v_gene: TRBV10-3
j_gene: TRBJ2-7
abundance: NA

CDR3aa: CASSQDRENSPLHF
CDR3nt: TGTGCCAGCAGCCAAGACAGGGAAAATTCACCCCTCCACTTT
d_gene: NA
v_gene: TRBV4-2
j_gene: TRBJ1-6
abundance: NA

CDR3aa: CAWSVIAGGKLALHF
CDR3nt: TGTGCCTGGAGTGTTATAGCAGGGGGGAAATTGGCCCTCCACTTT
d_gene: TRBD1
v_gene: TRBV30
j_gene: TRBJ1-6
abundance: NA